This T cell receptor (beta chain) was captured by sequencing in a study of identical twins. The CDR3 runs to 15 residues. The V and J ends lost 6 bases and 7 bases, in that order; junction bases with no gene match: 9. Germline CDR1 SSHAT, CDR2 FNYEAQ (reference sequence). This clonotype occurred many times. No antigen is known for it. The study, taken as a whole, reports: Abundant beta clonotypes from cord blood had fewer insertions, unlike memory repertoires, which showed none. Twin-shared out-of-frame alpha sequences showed excess low generation probability. There was more out-of-frame TCR alpha sharing in monozygotic twins than models estimated.

Unique molecular identifiers were present on the cDNA, and a universal primer site came from template switching. One entry per CDR3 protein results from TCRdb running MiXCR on the 5' RACE reads. This table has about 150,000 distinct CDR3 sequences, around 3.4% appearing once. Sequences were obtained from memory T cells sorted from blood. The V and J genes are TRBV7-7 and TRBJ2-1; 10 bases match TRBD1. The receptor was derived from a man between 18 and 35 years old in good health. For the CDR3, the DNA is TGTGCCAGCAGTAAAGACAGGGGGCTCCCGAATGAGCAGTTCTTC. This sequence encodes CASSKDRGLPNEQFF.